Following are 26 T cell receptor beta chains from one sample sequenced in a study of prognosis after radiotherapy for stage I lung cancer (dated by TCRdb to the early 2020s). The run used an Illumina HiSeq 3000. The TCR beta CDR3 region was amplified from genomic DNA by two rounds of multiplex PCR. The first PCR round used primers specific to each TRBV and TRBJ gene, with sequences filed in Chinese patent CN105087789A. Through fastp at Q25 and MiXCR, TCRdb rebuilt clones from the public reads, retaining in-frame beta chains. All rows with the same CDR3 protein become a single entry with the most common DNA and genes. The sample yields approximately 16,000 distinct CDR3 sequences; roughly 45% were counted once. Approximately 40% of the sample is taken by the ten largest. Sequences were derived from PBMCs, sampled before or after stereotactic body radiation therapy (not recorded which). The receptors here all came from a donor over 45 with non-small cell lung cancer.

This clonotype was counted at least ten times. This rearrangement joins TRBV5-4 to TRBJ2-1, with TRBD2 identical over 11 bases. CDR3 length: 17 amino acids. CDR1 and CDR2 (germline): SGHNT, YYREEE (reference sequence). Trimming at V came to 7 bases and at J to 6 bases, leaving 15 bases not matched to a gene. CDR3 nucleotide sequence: TGTGCCAGCCGGGATCCCCATGGGACTAGCGGCCCCAATGAGCAGTTCTTC. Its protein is CASRDPHGTSGPNEQFF.

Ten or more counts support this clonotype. CDR3 DNA sequence: TGTGCCAGCAGCCTCGGGACAGACCAGAACACTGAAGCTTTCTTT. It translates to CASSLGTDQNTEAFF. The chain has TRBV3-1 and TRBJ1-1, with 7 bases matching TRBD1. The germline gives CDR1 LGHDT, CDR2 YNNKEL (reference sequence). The trim removed 4 bases at V and 1 base at J, leaving 6 bases unmatched. The CDR3 has 15 amino acids.

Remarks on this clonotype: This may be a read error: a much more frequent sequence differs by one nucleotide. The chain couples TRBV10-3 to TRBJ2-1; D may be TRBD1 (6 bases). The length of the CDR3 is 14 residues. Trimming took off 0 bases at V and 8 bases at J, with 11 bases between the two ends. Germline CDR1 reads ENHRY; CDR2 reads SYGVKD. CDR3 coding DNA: TGTGCCATCAGTGAGTCGGCTGGGGGCTATGAGCAGTTCTTC. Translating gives CAISESAGGYEQFF.

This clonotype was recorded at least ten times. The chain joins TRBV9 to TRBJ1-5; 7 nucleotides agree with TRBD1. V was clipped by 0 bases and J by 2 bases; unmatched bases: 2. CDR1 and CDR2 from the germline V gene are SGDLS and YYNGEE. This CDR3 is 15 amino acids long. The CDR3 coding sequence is TGTGCCAGCAGCGTAGATGGACAGGGCAATCAGCCCCAGCATTTT. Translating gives CASSVDGQGNQPQHF. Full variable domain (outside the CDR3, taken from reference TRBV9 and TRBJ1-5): DSGVTQTPKHLITATGQRVTLRCSPRSGDLSVYWYQQSLDQGLQFLIQYYNGEERAKGNILERFSAQQFPDLHSELNLSSLELGDSALYFCASSVDGQGNQPQHFGDGTRLSIL.

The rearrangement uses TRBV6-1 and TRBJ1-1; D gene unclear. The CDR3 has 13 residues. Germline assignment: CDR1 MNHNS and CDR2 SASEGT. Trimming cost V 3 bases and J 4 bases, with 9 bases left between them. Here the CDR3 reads CASSDPGFTEAFF. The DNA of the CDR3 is TGTGCCAGCAGTGACCCGGGATTCACTGAAGCTTTCTTT.

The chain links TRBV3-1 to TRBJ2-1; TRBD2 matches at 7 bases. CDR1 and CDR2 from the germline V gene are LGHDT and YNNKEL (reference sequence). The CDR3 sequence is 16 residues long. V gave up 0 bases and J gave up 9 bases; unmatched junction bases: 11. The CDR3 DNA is TGTGCCAGCAGCCAAGATGCAGCGGGGCTTAATCGTGAGCAGTTCTTC. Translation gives CASSQDAAGLNREQFF.

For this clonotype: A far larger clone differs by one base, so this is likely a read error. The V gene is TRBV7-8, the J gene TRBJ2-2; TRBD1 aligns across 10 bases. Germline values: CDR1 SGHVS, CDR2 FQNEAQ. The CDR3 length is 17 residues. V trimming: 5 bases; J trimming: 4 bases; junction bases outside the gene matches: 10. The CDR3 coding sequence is TGTGCCAGCAGCCTCCTCCCGGACAGGGGGAGCACCGGGGAGCTGTTTTTT. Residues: CASSLLPDRGSTGELFF.

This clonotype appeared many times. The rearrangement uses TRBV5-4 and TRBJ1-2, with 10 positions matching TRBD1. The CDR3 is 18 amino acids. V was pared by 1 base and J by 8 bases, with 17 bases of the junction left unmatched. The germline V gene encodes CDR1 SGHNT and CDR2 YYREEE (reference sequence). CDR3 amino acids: CASSLIGTGVESPWGYTF. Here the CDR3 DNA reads TGTGCCAGCAGCTTGATTGGGACAGGGGTGGAGAGCCCCTGGGGCTACACCTTC.

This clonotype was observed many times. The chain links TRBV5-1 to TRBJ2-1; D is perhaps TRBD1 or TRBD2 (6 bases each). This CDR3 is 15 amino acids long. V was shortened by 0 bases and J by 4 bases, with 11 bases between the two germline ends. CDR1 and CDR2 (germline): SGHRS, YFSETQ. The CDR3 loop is CASSLEGGLYNEQFF. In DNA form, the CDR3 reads TGCGCCAGCAGCTTGGAAGGGGGGCTATACAATGAGCAGTTCTTC.

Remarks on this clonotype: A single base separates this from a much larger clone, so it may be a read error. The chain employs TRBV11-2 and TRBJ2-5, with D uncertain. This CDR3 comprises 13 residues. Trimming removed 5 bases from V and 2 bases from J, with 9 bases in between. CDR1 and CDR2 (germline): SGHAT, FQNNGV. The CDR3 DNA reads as TGTGCCAGCAGCCGGTACAGACAAGAGACCCAGTACTTC. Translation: CASSRYRQETQYF.

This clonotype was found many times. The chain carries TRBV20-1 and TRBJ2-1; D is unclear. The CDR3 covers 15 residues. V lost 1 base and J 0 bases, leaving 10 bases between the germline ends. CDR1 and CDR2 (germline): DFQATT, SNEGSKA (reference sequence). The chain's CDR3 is CSARGVPSSYNEQFF. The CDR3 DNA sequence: TGCAGTGCTAGAGGGGTCCCCAGCTCCTACAATGAGCAGTTCTTC.

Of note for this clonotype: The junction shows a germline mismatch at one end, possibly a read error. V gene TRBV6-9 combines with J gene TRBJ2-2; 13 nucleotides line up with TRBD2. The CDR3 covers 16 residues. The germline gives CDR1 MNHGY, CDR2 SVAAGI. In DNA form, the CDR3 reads TGTGCCAGCAGTTCGGTACTAGCGGGAGGGGCCGGGGAGCTGTTTTTC. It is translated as CASSSVLAGGAGELFF.

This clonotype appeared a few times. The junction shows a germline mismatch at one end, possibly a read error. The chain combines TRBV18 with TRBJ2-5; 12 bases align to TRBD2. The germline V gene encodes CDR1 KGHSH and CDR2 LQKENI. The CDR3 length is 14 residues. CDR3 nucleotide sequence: TGTGCCAGCTCCCGGACTAGCGGGGAGGAGACCCAGCACTTC. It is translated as CASSRTSGEETQHF.

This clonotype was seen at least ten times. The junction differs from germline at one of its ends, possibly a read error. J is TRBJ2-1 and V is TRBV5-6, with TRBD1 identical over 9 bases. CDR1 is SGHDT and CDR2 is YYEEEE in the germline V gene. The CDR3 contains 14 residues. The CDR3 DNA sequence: TGTGCCAGCACCTTGACAGGGGGTGGCAATGAGCAGTTCTTC. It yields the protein CASTLTGGGNEQFF.

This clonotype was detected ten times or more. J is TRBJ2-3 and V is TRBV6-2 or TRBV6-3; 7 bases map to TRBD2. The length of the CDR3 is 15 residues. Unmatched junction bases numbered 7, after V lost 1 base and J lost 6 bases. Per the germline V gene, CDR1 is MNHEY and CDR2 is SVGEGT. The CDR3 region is CASSYYREDRDTQYF. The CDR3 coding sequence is TGTGCCAGCAGTTACTATCGGGAGGACCGGGATACGCAGTATTTT.

The CDR3 coding sequence is TGTGCCAGCAGCCCGCGAGGCGCCTATGGCTACACCTTC. It encodes CASSPRGAYGYTF. The chain carries TRBV28 and TRBJ1-2; D gene ambiguous. The ends were cut back, 6 bases at V and 4 bases at J, with 12 bases in the middle. This CDR3 comprises 13 residues. From germline, CDR1 is MDHEN and CDR2 SYDVKM.

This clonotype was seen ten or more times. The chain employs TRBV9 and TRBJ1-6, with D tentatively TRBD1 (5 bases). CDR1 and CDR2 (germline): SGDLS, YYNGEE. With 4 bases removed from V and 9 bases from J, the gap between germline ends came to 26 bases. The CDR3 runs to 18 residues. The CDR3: CASSPDRGPPSRGSPLHF. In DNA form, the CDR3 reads TGTGCCAGCAGCCCTGACAGAGGCCCTCCCTCGAGAGGTTCACCCCTCCACTTT.

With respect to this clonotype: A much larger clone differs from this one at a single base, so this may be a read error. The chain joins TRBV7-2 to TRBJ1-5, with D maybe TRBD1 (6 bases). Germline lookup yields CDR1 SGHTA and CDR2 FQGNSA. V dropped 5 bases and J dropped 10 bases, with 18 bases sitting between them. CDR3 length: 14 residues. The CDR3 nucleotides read TGTGCCAGCAGCGGATACAGGGCCGGTCATCCCCAGCATTTT. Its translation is CASSGYRAGHPQHF.

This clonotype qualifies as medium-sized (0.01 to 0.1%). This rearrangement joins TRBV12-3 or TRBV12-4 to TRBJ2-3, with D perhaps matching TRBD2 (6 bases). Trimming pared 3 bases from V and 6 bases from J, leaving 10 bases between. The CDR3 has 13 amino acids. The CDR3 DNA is TGTGCCAGCAGTTTGGGAGGAGTTGATACGCAGTATTTT. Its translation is CASSLGGVDTQYF.

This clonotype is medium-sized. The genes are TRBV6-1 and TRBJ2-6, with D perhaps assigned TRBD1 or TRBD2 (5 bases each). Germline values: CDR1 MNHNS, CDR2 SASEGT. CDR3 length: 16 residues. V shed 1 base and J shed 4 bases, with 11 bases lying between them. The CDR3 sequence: CASSEDGGGGANVLTF. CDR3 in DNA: TGTGCCAGCAGTGAAGATGGGGGTGGAGGGGCCAACGTCCTGACTTTC.

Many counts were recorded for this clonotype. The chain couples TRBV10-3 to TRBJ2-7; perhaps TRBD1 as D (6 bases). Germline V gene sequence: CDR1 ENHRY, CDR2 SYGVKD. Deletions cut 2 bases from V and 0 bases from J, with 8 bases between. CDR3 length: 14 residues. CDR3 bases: TGTGCCATCAGTGAGGGGGGCGGCTCCTACGAGCAGTACTTC. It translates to CAISEGGGSYEQYF.

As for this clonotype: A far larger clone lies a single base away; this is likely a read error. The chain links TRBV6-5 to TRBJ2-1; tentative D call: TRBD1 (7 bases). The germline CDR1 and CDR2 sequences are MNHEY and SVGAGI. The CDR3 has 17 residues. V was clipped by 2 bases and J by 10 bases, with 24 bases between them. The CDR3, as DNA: TGTGCCAGCAGTTACCCCTGGGGGGATGACAGGGCTGTCGAGCAGTTCTTC. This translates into CASSYPWGDDRAVEQFF.

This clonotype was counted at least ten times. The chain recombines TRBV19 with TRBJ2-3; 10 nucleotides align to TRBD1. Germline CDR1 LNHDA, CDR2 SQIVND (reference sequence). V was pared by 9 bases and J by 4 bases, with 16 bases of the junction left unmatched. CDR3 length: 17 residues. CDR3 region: CASSSTWGTGAPDTQYF. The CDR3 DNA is TGTGCCAGCAGCTCAACCTGGGGGACAGGGGCCCCAGATACGCAGTATTTT.

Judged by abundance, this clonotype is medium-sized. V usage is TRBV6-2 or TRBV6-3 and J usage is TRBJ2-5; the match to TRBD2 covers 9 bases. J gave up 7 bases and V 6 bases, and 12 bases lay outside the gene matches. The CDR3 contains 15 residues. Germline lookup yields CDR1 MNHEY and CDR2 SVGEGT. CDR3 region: CASSGTDGGGVTQYF. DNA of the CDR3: TGTGCCAGCAGCGGGACTGACGGCGGGGGGGTGACCCAGTACTTC.

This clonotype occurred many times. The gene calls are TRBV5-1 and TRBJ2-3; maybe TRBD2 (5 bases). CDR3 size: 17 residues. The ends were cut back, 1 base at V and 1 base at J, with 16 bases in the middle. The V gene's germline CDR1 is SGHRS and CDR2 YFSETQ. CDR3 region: CASSLSIATHRTDTQYF. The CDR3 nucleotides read TGCGCCAGCAGCTTGTCGATAGCGACCCATCGCACAGATACGCAGTATTTT.

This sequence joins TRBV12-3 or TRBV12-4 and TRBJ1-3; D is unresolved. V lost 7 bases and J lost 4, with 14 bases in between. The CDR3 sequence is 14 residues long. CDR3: CASTKGRLGNTIYF. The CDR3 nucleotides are TGTGCCAGCACGAAGGGCCGGCTCGGAAACACCATATATTTT.